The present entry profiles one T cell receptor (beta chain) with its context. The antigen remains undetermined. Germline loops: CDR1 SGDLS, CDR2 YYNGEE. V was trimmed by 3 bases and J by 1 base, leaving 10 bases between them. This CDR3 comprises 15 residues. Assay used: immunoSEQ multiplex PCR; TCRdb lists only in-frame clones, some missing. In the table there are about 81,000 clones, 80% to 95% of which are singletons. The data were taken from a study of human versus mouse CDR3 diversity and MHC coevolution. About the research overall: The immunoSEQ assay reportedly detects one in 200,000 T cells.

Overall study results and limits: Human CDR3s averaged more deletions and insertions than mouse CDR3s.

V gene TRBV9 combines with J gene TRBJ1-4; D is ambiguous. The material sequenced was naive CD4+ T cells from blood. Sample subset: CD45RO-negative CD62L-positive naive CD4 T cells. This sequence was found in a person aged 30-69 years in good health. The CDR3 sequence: CASSARLGTNEKLFF. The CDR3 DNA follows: TGTGCCAGCAGCGCCCGACTGGGAACTAATGAAAAACTGTTTTTT.